This T cell receptor (beta chain) comes out of a study of cytomegalovirus exposure and HLA in healthy donors. Study observations and caveats: Among CMV-associated TCR beta chains, most appeared HLA-restricted in a later analysis. Excluded: some indistinguishable V segments such as TRBV6-2 and TRBV6-3. The CMV antigen specificity of a few CMV-associated chains was confirmed through in vitro analysis. The study designated 150 to 200 TCR beta chains cytomegalovirus-associated.

Trimming took 3 bases from V and 6 from J; bases not matched to a gene: 8. This CDR3 comprises 15 residues. Per germline, CDR1 SEHNR and CDR2 FQNEAQ (reference sequence). The PCR contained 60 Vbeta and 13 Jbeta primers. TCRdb's table, derived via immunoSEQ multiplex PCR, lists solely in-frame clones and lacks some. Of some 92,000 clones in the sample, around 85% were seen once. For this clone: The antigen is undetermined.

This receptor was identified in a man aged 25-40 years in good health and CMV-seronegative. Sequences were obtained from PBMCs. This chain joins TRBV7-9 and TRBJ1-1; TRBD1 aligns across 9 bases. The CDR3 loop is CASSFEGQGRSEAFF. CDR3 nucleotide sequence: TGTGCCAGCAGCTTCGAGGGACAGGGAAGATCTGAAGCTTTCTTT. Drawing the rest from reference TRBV7-9 and TRBJ1-1, the complete variable domain is DTGVSQNPRHKITKRGQNVTFRCDPISEHNRLYWYRQTLGQGPEFLTYFQNEAQLEKSRLLSDRFSAERPKGSFSTLEIQRTEQGDSAMYLCASSFEGQGRSEAFFGQGTRLTVV.